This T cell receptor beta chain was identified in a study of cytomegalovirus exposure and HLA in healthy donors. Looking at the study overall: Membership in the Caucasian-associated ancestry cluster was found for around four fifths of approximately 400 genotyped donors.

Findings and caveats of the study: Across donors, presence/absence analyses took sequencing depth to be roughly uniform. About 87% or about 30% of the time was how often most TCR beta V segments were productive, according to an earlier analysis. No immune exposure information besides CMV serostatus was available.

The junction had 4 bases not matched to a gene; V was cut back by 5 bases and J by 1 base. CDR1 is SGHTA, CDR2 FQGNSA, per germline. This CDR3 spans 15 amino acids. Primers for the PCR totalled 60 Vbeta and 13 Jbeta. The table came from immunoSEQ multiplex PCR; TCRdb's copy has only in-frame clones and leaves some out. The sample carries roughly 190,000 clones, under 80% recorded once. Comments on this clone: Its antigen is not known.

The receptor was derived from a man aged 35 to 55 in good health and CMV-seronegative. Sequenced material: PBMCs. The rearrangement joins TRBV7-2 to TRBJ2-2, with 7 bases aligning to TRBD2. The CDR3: CASSPSGVNTGELFF. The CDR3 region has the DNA TGTGCCAGCAGCCCGAGCGGGGTGAACACCGGGGAGCTGTTTTTT.